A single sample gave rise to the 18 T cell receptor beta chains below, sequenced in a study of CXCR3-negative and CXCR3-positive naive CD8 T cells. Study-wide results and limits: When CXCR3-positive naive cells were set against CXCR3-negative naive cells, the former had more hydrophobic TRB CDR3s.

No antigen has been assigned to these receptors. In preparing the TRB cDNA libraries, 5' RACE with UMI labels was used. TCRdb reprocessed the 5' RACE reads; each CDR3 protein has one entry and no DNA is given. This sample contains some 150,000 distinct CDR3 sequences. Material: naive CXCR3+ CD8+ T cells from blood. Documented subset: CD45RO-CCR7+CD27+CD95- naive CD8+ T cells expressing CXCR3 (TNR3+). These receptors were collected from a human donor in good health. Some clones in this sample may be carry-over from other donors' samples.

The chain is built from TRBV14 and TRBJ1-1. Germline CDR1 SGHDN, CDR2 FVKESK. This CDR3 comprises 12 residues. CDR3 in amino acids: CASSRGELEAFF.

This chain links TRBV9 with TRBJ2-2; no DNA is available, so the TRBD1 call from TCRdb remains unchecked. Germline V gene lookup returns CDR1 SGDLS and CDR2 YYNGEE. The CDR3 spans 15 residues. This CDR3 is CASSPGTAATGELFF.

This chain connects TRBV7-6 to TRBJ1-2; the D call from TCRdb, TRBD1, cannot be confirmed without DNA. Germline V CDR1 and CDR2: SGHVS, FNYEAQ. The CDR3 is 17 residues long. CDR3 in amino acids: CASSSITARGGLDGYTF.

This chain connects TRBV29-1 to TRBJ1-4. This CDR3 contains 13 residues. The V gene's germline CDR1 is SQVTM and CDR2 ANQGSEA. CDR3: CSVGENLGEKLFF.

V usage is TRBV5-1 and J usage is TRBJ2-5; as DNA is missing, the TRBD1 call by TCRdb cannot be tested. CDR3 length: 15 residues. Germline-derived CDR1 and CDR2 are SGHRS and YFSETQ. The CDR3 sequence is CASSSMDRGQETQYF.

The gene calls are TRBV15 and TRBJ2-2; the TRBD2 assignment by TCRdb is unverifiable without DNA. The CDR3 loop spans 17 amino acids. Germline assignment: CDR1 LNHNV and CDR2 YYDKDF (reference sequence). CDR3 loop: CATSSLAGGGDTGELFF.

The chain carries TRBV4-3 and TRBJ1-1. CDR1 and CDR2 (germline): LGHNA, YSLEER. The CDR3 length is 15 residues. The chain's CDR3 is CASSHLTAGGTEAFF.

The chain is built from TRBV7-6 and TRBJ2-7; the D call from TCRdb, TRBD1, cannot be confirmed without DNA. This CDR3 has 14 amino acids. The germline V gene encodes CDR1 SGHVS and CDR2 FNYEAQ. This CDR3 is CASSLTDRVYEQYF.

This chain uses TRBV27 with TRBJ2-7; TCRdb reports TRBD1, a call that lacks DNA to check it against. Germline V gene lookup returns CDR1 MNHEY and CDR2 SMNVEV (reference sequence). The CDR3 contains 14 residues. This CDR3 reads CASSLAGQVYEQYF.

The CDR3 loop is CASSQFPTGDWRETQYF. This chain joins TRBV14 and TRBJ2-5; TCRdb proposes TRBD1, but this gene call is untestable without DNA. The CDR3 loop spans 17 amino acids. Germline assignment: CDR1 SGHDN and CDR2 FVKESK.

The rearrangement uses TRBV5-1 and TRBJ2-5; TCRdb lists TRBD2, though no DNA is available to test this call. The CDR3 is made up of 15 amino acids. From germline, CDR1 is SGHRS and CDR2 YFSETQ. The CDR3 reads CASSLDGGPMETQYF.

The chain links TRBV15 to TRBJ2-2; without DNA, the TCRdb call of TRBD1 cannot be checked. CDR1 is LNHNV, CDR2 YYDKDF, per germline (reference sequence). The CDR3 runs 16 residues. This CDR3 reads CATSSPGTLPPGELFF.

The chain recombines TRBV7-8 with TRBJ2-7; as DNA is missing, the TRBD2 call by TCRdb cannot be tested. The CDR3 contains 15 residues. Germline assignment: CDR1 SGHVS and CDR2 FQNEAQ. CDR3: CASSLSGLGFYEQYF.

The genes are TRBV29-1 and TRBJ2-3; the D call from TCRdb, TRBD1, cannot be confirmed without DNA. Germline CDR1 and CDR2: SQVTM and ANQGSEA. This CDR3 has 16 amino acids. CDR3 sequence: CSVETGTGERTDTQYF.

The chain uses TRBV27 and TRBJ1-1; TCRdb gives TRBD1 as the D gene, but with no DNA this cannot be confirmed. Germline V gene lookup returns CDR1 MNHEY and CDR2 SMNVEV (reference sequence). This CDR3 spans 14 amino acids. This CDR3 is CASSVLQGNTEAFF.

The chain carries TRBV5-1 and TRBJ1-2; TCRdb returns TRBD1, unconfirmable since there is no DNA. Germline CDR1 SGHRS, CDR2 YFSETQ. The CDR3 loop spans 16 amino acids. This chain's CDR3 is CASSFLPGQGNYGYTF. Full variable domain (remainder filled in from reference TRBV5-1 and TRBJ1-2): KAGVTQTPRYLIKTRGQQVTLSCSPISGHRSVSWYQQTPGQGLQFLFEYFSETQRNKGNFPGRFSGRQFSNSRSEMNVSTLELGDSALYLCASSFLPGQGNYGYTFGSGTRLTVV.

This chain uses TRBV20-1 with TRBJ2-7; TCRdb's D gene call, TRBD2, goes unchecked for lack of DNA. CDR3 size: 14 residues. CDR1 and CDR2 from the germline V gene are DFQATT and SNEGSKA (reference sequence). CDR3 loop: CSARETSGSYEQYF.

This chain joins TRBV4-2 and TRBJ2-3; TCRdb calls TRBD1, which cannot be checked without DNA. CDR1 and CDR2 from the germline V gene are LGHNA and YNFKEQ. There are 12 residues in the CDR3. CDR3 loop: CASSPRGDTQYF.